This T cell receptor beta chain was recorded in a study of blood T cell repertoires in COVID-19. Overall study context: In each case, the material was cDNA or gDNA derived from T cells, B-cell-depleted T cells, or PBMCs.

Germline CDR1 reads LGHDT; CDR2 reads YNNKEL (reference sequence). CDR3 length: 15 residues. Trimming took off 1 base at V and 3 bases at J, with 10 bases between the two ends. Original handling: Amplifying reference gene primers gave estimates of nucleated cell counts. The protocol was immunoSEQ multiplex PCR, while the TCRdb copy is restricted to in-frame clones and leaves out a portion. For V, J and clone size, that table is used; D and trimming come from the DNA. The sample has 250,000 to 350,000 clones, around 89% seen once. Sample: peripheral blood. This sequence was found in a man aged 25-45 years with acute or convalescent COVID-19. The genes are TRBV3-1 (or the pseudogene TRBV3-2) and TRBJ2-4; perhaps TRBD2 as D (5 bases). CDR3 sequence reads: CASSQGRTLKNIQYF. The CDR3 coding sequence is TGTGCCAGCAGCCAAGGGAGGACTCTCAAAAACATTCAGTACTTC.